The sequence of this T cell receptor (beta chain) was determined in a study of blood T cell repertoires in COVID-19. Repertoires were generated with immunoSEQ multiplex PCR, while TCRdb's copy carries only in-frame clones and drops some. The table shows around 210,000 clones, with 80% to 90% occurring only once. The sequenced sample consisted of PBMCs or T cells enriched from blood (not recorded which). This clonotype was obtained from a woman aged 18-29 years who had recovered from COVID-19.

This CDR3 reads CASSVQQGGEYEKLFF. In nucleotides, the CDR3 is TGTGCCAGCAGCGTACAACAGGGAGGGGAATATGAAAAACTGTTTTTT. The chain is built from TRBV9 and TRBJ1-4; TRBD1 might be the D (6 bases). There are 16 residues in the CDR3. The germline V gene has CDR1 SGDLS and CDR2 YYNGEE. V lost 1 base to trimming and J lost 6 bases, with 16 bases between them.